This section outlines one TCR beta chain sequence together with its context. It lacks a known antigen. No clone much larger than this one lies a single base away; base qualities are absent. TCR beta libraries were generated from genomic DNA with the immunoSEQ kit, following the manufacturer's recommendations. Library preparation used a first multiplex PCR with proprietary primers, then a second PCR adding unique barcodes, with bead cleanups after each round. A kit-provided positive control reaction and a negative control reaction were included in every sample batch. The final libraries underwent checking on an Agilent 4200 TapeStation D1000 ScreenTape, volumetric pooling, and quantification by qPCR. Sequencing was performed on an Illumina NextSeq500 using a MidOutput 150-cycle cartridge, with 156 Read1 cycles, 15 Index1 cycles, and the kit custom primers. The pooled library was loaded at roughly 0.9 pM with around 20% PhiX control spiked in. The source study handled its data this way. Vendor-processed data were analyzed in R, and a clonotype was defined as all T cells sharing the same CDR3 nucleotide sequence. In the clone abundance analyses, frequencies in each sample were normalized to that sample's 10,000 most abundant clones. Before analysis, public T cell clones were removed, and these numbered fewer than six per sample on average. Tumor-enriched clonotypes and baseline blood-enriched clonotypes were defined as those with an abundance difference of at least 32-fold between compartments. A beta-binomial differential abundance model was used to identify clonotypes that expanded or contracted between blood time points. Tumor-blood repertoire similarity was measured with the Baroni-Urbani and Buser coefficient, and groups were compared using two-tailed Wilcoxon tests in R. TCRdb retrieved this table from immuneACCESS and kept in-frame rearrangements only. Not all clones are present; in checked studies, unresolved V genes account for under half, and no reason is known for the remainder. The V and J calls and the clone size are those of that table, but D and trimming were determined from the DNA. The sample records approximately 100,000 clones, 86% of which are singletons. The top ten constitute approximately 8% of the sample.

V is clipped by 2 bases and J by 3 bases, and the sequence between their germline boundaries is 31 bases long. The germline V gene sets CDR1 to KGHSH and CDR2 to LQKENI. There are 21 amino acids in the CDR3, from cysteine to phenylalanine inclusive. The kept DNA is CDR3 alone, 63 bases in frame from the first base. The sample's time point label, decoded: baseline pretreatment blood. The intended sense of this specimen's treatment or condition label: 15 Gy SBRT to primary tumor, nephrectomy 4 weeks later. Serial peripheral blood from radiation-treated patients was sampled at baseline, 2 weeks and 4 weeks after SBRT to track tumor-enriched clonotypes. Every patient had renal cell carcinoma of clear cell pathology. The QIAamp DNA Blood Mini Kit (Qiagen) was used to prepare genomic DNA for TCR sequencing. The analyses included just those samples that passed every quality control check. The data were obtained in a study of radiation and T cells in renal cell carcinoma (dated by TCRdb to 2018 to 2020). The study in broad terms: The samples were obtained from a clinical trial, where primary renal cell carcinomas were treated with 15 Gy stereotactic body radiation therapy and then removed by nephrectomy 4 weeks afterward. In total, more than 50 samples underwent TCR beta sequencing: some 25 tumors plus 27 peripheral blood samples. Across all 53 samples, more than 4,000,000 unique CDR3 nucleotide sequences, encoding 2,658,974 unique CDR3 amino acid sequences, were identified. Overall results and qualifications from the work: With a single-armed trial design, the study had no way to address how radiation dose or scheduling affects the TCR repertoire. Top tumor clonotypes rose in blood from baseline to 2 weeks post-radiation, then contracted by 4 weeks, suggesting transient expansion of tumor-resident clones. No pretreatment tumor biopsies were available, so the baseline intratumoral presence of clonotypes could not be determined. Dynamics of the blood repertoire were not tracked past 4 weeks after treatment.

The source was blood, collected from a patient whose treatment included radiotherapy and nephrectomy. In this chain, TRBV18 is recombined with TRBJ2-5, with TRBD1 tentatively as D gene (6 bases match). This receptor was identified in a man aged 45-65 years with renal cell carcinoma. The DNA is TGTGCCAGCTCACCAATTTCTAGGGACACACATTTCCGGGGCGTTGAAGAGACCCAGTACTTC. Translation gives CASSPISRDTHFRGVEETQYF.